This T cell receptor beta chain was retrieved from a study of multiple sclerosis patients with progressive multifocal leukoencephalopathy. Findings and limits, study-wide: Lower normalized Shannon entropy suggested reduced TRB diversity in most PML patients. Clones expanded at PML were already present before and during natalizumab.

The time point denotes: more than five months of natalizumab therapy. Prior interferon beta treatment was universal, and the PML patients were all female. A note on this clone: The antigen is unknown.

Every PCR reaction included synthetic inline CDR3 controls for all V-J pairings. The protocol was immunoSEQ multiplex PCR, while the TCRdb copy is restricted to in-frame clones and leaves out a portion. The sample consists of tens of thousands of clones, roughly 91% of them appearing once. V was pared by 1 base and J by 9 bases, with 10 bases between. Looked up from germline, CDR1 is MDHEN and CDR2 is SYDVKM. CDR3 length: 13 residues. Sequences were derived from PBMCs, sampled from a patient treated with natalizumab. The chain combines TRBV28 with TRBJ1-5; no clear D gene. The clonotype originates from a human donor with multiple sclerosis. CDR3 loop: CASSLLGGRPQHF. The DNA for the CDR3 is TGTGCCAGCAGTTTATTGGGAGGTCGGCCCCAGCATTTT.